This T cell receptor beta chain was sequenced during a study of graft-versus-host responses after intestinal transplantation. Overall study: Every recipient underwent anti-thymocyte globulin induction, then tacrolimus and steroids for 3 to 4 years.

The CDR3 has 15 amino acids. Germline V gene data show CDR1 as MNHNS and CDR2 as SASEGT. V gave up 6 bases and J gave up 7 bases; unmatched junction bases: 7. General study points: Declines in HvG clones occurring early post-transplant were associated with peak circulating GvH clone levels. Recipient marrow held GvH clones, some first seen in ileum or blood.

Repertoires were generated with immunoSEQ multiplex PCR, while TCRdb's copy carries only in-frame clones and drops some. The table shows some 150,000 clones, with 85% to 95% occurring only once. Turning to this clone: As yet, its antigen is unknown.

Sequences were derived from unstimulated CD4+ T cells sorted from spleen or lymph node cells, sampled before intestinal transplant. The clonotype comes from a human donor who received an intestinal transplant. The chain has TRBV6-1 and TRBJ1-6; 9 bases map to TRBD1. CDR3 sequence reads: CASRGTGGGNSPLHF. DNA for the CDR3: TGTGCCAGCAGAGGAACAGGGGGCGGAAATTCACCCCTCCACTTT.